Below, one TCR beta chain is given with its context. What it recognizes is unknown. The germline CDR1 and CDR2 sequences are MDHEN and SYDVKM. This CDR3 is 13 amino acids long. Trimming left V 6 bases short and J 1 base short, with 9 bases between. These data originate in a study of T cell responses to AZD1222 COVID-19 vaccine. Overall study results and limits: Nearly half of spike-specific TCRs reportedly target unmutated variant regions.

Here immunoSEQ multiplex PCR was the method, and the copy in TCRdb shows in-frame clones only, minus some. Of approximately 97,000 clones listed, roughly 86% are singletons. This receptor was taken from an adult in good health. The sequencing used peripheral blood, collected on day 0 of AZD1222 vaccination. The chain has TRBV28 and TRBJ1-1, with D unclear. This CDR3 reads CASRATGNTEAFF. The CDR3 nucleotides read TGTGCCAGCAGGGCAACGGGGAACACTGAAGCTTTCTTT.